Listed here are 4 T cell receptor beta chains from one sample, sequenced in a study of blood T cell repertoires in COVID-19. Generated by immunoSEQ multiplex PCR, the TCRdb table keeps only in-frame clones and is missing some. Among approximately 350,000 clones, around 83% were seen once, and the ten largest hold about 4.9%. Sequencing used PBMCs or T cells enriched from blood (not recorded which). The receptors derive from a woman between 50 and 59 years old who had recovered from COVID-19.

The chain combines TRBV6-5 with TRBJ2-7; D is ambiguous. CDR1 is MNHEY, CDR2 SVGAGI, per germline. Trimming shortened V by 8 bases and J by 3 bases, and 8 bases separated the two germline ends. The CDR3 loop spans 11 amino acids. The CDR3 reads CASHSLYEQYF. The CDR3 DNA sequence: TGTGCCAGCCACAGCCTCTACGAGCAGTACTTC.

The chain joins TRBV27 to TRBJ1-6; D is possibly TRBD1 (5 bases). Germline V gene lookup returns CDR1 MNHEY and CDR2 SMNVEV (reference sequence). Between the trimmed V and J ends, which lost 3 bases and 10 bases, there was a span of 22 bases. The CDR3 runs to 17 residues. CDR3 loop: CASSFLGIGVSKSPLHF. The CDR3 DNA reads as TGTGCCAGCAGTTTTTTGGGTATAGGGGTCAGTAAATCACCCCTCCACTTT.

The chain is built from TRBV9 and TRBJ1-1, with D possibly TRBD1 on 6 matching bases. The CDR3 loop spans 15 amino acids. Deletions cut 0 bases from V and 8 bases from J, with 17 bases between. In germline, CDR1 is SGDLS, CDR2 YYNGEE. The CDR3 DNA reads as TGTGCCAGCAGCGTAGTGGCTTTGGGGGCTAAAGAAGCTTTCTTT. It encodes CASSVVALGAKEAFF.

The V call is TRBV5-1, the J call TRBJ1-2, with TRBD1 as a possible D gene (6 bases). V lost 4 bases and J 4 bases, leaving 14 bases between the germline ends. Per germline, CDR1 SGHRS and CDR2 YFSETQ. The CDR3 totals 14 residues. This chain's CDR3 is CASSPSGDGYGYTF. The CDR3, as DNA: TGCGCCAGCAGCCCTTCAGGGGACGGCTATGGCTACACCTTC.